These 10 T cell receptor beta chains were all obtained from the same sample, sequenced in a study of cytomegalovirus exposure and HLA in healthy donors. Use of 60 Vbeta and 13 Jbeta primers characterized the PCR. The method was immunoSEQ multiplex PCR; TCRdb's version includes in-frame clones alone and lacks a portion of them. The sample shows about 170,000 clones, around two thirds of them seen only once. The sequenced sample was PBMCs. These receptors were collected from a middle-aged man in good health and CMV-seronegative.

This clone was seen more than once but under ten times. The chain employs TRBV30 and TRBJ1-3; D is possibly TRBD1 (5 bases). The germline V and J ends were trimmed by 8 bases and 2 bases, with 19 bases remaining between them. Germline V CDR1 and CDR2: GTSNPN, SVGIG (reference sequence). This CDR3 has 15 residues. The CDR3 protein is CALDLSQGTGNTIYF. CDR3 coding DNA: TGTGCCCTGGACCTCTCCCAGGGTACTGGAAACACCATATATTTT. Full variable domain (rest looked up from reference TRBV30 and TRBJ1-3): SQTIHQWPATLVQPVGSPLSLECTVEGTSNPNLYWYRQAAGRGLQLLFYSVGIGQISSEVPQNLSASRPQDRQFILSSKKLLLSDSGFYLCALDLSQGTGNTIYFGEGSWLTVV.

This clone showed up just once. This chain connects TRBV5-4 to TRBJ2-7, with 8 bases identical to TRBD1. The CDR3 extends over 15 amino acids. The V gene end was trimmed by 0 bases and the J gene end by 4 bases; junction bases not matched to a gene: 6. CDR1 is SGHNT and CDR2 is YYREEE in the germline V gene (reference sequence). CDR3 DNA: TGTGCCAGCAGCTTGGCCGGTACAGGGGGTTACGAGCAGTACTTC. Its translation is CASSLAGTGGYEQYF.

This clone came up a few times. The chain uses TRBV6-1 and TRBJ2-5, with 14 bases matching TRBD2. The V gene's germline CDR1 is MNHNS and CDR2 SASEGT. The V gene end was trimmed by 4 bases and the J gene end by 2 bases; junction bases not matched to a gene: 0. The length of the CDR3 is 15 residues. The CDR3 reads CASSGLAGGQETQYF. CDR3 DNA sequence: TGTGCCAGCAGTGGACTAGCGGGGGGGCAAGAGACCCAGTACTTC.

This clone was detected a few times. This chain links TRBV4-1 with TRBJ1-5; the D is unclear. Trimming took off 2 bases at V and 1 base at J, with 6 bases between the two ends. Germline V CDR1 and CDR2: MGHRA, YSYEKL. The CDR3 totals 14 residues. DNA of the CDR3: TGCGCCAGCAGCCAACCCGGGAGCAATCAGCCCCAGCATTTT. Translating gives CASSQPGSNQPQHF.

On this clone: The identical CDR3 is also encoded by other nucleotide sequences in the sample. J is TRBJ2-5 and V is TRBV6-5; 9 positions match TRBD1. V shed 8 bases, J shed 2 bases, and the junction held 6 bases outside the gene matches. Germline assignment: CDR1 MNHEY and CDR2 SVGAGI. CDR3 size: 14 residues. The CDR3: CASWGQGLQETQYF. CDR3 coding DNA: TGTGCCAGCTGGGGACAGGGACTACAAGAGACCCAGTACTTC.

This clone has only a few counts. This chain connects TRBV29-1 to TRBJ2-1; D may be TRBD1 (6 bases). The CDR3 loop spans 11 amino acids. Germline V CDR1 and CDR2: SQVTM, ANQGSEA. Trimming took off 4 bases at V and 7 bases at J, with 8 bases between the two ends. The CDR3 sequence is CSVVRGNEQFF. In nucleotides, the CDR3 is TGCAGCGTTGTCAGGGGAAATGAGCAGTTCTTC.

The chain uses TRBV5-1 and TRBJ2-5; D is unclear. The V gene's germline CDR1 is SGHRS and CDR2 YFSETQ. Trimming cost V 0 bases and J 5 bases, with 23 bases left between them. This CDR3 is built from 18 residues. The CDR3 here is CASSLGGRVNAFSETQYF. Here the CDR3 DNA reads TGCGCCAGCAGCTTGGGAGGTCGGGTTAATGCTTTCTCGGAGACCCAGTACTTC.

The chain has TRBV6-5 and TRBJ2-7; maybe TRBD2 (5 bases). CDR1 is MNHEY and CDR2 is SVGAGI in the germline V gene. Trimming removed 2 bases at V and 1 base at J, with 12 bases between. The CDR3 spans 15 residues. CDR3 DNA sequence: TGTGCCAGCAGTTACGACGGACTTAGATCCTACGAGCAGTACTTC. It codes for CASSYDGLRSYEQYF.

The rearrangement uses TRBV13 and TRBJ1-5, with D maybe TRBD1 (5 bases). Trimming removed 3 bases from V and 2 bases from J, with 5 bases in between. The CDR3 runs 13 residues. Germline lookup yields CDR1 PRHDT and CDR2 FYEKMQ (reference sequence). CDR3 nucleotide sequence: TGTGCCAGCAGCTTCAGGGGCAATCAGCCCCAGCATTTT. Translating gives CASSFRGNQPQHF.

This chain links TRBV11-3 with TRBJ1-3; D call uncertain. V lost 5 bases, J lost 8 bases, and 13 bases lay in between. Germline values: CDR1 SGHNT, CDR2 YENEEA. The CDR3 spans 13 residues. Here the CDR3 DNA reads TGTGCCAGCAGCCTCTCCGCTCGGGACACCATATATTTT. Its protein is CASSLSARDTIYF.